Presented here are 18 T cell receptor beta chains from one specimen sequenced in a study of blood T cell repertoires in COVID-19 (TCRdb year 2020). Library generation was performed with the immunoSEQ multiplex PCR assay. Imported from immuneACCESS, the table was reduced by TCRdb to in-frame sequences with V and J called. These copies leave out some clones; in studies compared against another copy, an unresolved V gene accounts for under half, and the cause of the remainder is not known. The sample table records about 100,000 clones; more than 90% of these occur just once. The ten largest clonotypes hold more than 5.5% of the sample. Material for sequencing was peripheral blood. The receptors were sampled from a man between 65 and 80 years old with acute or convalescent COVID-19.

The chain links TRBV29-1 to TRBJ2-5, with unresolved D. The CDR3 spans 11 residues. Trimming took 3 bases from V and 1 from J, leaving 3 bases between them. Germline lookup yields CDR1 SQVTM and CDR2 ANQGSEA. The CDR3 nucleotides are TGCAGCGTTGACGGCCAAGAGACCCAGTACTTC. This gives the protein CSVDGQETQYF.

V is TRBV6-5 and J is TRBJ1-5; the match to TRBD1 covers 10 bases. The CDR3 has 14 residues. The V segment lost 4 bases and the J segment 5 bases; nucleotides outside the gene matches: 2. Germline V lookup: CDR1 MNHEY, CDR2 SVGAGI. The CDR3 sequence: CASSWGQGHQPQHF. The CDR3 region has the DNA TGTGCCAGCAGTTGGGGACAGGGGCATCAGCCCCAGCATTTT.

Worth noting for this clone: This specimen includes other DNA sequences encoding the same CDR3. CDR3 sequence reads: CSVAGQNYGYTF. The DNA for the CDR3 is TGCAGCGTTGCTGGCCAGAACTATGGCTACACCTTC. V gene TRBV29-1 combines with J gene TRBJ1-2; D is unclear. Trimming shortened V by 4 bases and J by 2 bases, and 8 bases separated the two germline ends. The CDR3 has 12 residues. Germline CDR1 and CDR2: SQVTM and ANQGSEA.

The CDR3 sequence is CASSSAGNTEAFF. CDR3 DNA sequence: TGCGCCAGCAGCTCCGCAGGTAACACTGAAGCTTTCTTT. V gene TRBV4-1 combines with J gene TRBJ1-1; no firm D call. V dropped 5 bases and J dropped 2 bases, with 9 bases sitting between them. The germline V gene encodes CDR1 MGHRA and CDR2 YSYEKL. CDR3 size: 13 residues.

Note on this clone: A read error may produce the germline difference seen at one junction end. The rearrangement joins TRBV7-6 to TRBJ1-1; 8 bases are shared with TRBD1. The V gene's germline CDR1 is SGHVS and CDR2 FNYEAQ. The CDR3 is 12 residues long. The CDR3 here is CASSHRTGSLFF. The CDR3 DNA sequence: TGTGCCAGCAGCCATCGGACAGGGAGTTTGTTTTTT.

The rearrangement uses TRBV14 and TRBJ2-7; 8 nucleotides align to TRBD1. V lost 4 bases and J lost 3; bases outside the gene matches: 14. Germline-derived CDR1 and CDR2 are SGHDN and FVKESK. This CDR3 contains 17 residues. DNA for the CDR3: TGTGCCAGCAGCCTCCGTTCCTCATCCAGGGGGCGCTACGAGCAGTACTTC. Amino acid sequence: CASSLRSSSRGRYEQYF.

The V call is TRBV6-5, the J call TRBJ2-1; maybe TRBD1 (6 bases). The CDR3 has 15 residues. The V gene's germline CDR1 is MNHEY and CDR2 SVGAGI. The V and J ends lost 6 bases and 0 bases respectively, with 12 bases between them. The CDR3 region is CASRQGYTSYNEQFF. CDR3 coding DNA: TGTGCCAGCAGACAGGGCTATACCTCCTACAATGAGCAGTTCTTC.

This clone has just a few counts. The chain has TRBV5-6 and TRBJ2-1; 7 bases fit TRBD2. Germline V CDR1 and CDR2: SGHDT, YYEEEE. V lost 0 bases, J lost 6 bases, and 3 bases stayed unmatched. The CDR3 is made up of 14 amino acids. CDR3 loop: CASSLGLAGNEQFF. CDR3 in DNA: TGTGCCAGCAGCTTGGGGTTAGCGGGCAATGAGCAGTTCTTC.

The chain couples TRBV6-5 to TRBJ2-5, with TRBD1 identical over 7 bases. The CDR3 loop spans 14 amino acids. The germline V gene encodes CDR1 MNHEY and CDR2 SVGAGI. V shed 6 bases, J shed 5 bases, and the junction held 9 bases outside the gene matches. The CDR3 protein is CASSQGDRRETQYF. In DNA, the CDR3 is TGTGCCAGCAGCCAGGGGGATCGCCGGGAGACCCAGTACTTC.

The chain has TRBV6-2 or TRBV6-3 and TRBJ1-5; TRBD1 matches 9 bases. Germline-derived CDR1 and CDR2 are MNHEY and SVGEGT. V lost 6 bases, J lost 7 bases, and 10 bases stayed unmatched. This CDR3 spans 15 amino acids. The CDR3 sequence: CASSLDRGGGQPQHF. The CDR3 region has the DNA TGTGCCAGCAGCCTGGACAGGGGAGGTGGCCAGCCCCAGCATTTT.

The chain couples TRBV5-5 to TRBJ1-2; 7 nucleotides align to TRBD1. Unmatched junction bases numbered 8, after V lost 4 bases and J lost 5 bases. This CDR3 has 14 amino acids. Germline V CDR1 and CDR2: SGHKS, YYEKEE (reference sequence). The CDR3 DNA sequence: TGTGCCAGCAGCCATTTACAGGGGAGGTATGGCTACACCTTC. It specifies CASSHLQGRYGYTF.

This chain connects TRBV6-6 to TRBJ1-1; 7 positions agree with TRBD1. The CDR3 is made up of 15 amino acids. V dropped 2 bases and J dropped 1; count of bases not matched to a gene: 4. Germline V gene lookup returns CDR1 MNHNY and CDR2 SVGAGI (reference sequence). CDR3 residues: CASSYTRQGNTEAFF. CDR3 coding DNA: TGTGCCAGCAGTTACACACGACAGGGGAACACTGAAGCTTTCTTT.

This clone was recorded once. This rearrangement joins TRBV19 to TRBJ1-1; the match to TRBD1 covers 7 bases. The CDR3 runs to 15 residues. The J segment lost 0 bases and the V segment lost 1 base, leaving 2 bases of the junction unmatched. Germline V gene data show CDR1 as LNHDA and CDR2 as SQIVND (reference sequence). Here the CDR3 reads CASSIVGTVNTEAFF. Here the CDR3 DNA reads TGTGCCAGTAGTATAGTCGGGACAGTGAACACTGAAGCTTTCTTT.

V is TRBV13 and J is TRBJ1-2; D perhaps matches TRBD1 (5 bases). Germline V gives CDR1 PRHDT, CDR2 FYEKMQ (reference sequence). There are 14 residues in the CDR3. V gave up 4 bases and J gave up 8 bases, with 17 bases separating them. CDR3: CASSSGTIGAGYTF. In nucleotides, the CDR3 is TGTGCCAGCAGCTCGGGGACTATCGGAGCCGGCTACACCTTC.

This chain joins TRBV12-5 and TRBJ2-1, with 7 bases matching TRBD2. The V and J ends lost 6 bases and 5 bases, in that order; junction bases with no gene match: 16. Germline V lookup: CDR1 LGHNT, CDR2 FRNRAP. The CDR3 consists of 17 residues. The CDR3 sequence: CASGRPPTSPRNNEQFF. The CDR3 bases are TGTGCTAGTGGCCGCCCCCCGACTAGCCCGCGGAACAATGAGCAGTTCTTC.

The chain has TRBV6-5 and TRBJ2-7; TRBD2 aligns across 9 bases. This CDR3 is 15 amino acids long. Germline V gene lookup returns CDR1 MNHEY and CDR2 SVGAGI. V lost 2 bases to trimming and J lost 1 base; unmatched junction nucleotides: 3. DNA of the CDR3: TGTGCCAGCAGTTACATGGCGGGAGGGTCCTACGAGCAGTACTTC. The encoded protein is CASSYMAGGSYEQYF.

This chain connects TRBV5-4 to TRBJ2-5; D is perhaps TRBD1 (5 bases). The CDR3 sequence is 13 residues long. The germline gives CDR1 SGHNT, CDR2 YYREEE (reference sequence). The V end was cut by 4 bases, the J end by 3 bases, with 10 bases between. The CDR3 loop is CASSRQKKETQYF. CDR3 in DNA: TGTGCCAGCAGCCGACAGAAAAAAGAGACCCAGTACTTC. The whole variable domain, remainder taken from reference TRBV5-4 and TRBJ2-5, is ETGVTQSPTHLIKTRGQQVTLRCSSQSGHNTVSWYQQALGQGPQFIFQYYREEENGRGNFPPRFSGLQFPNYSSELNVNALELDDSALYLCASSRQKKETQYFGPGTRLLVL.

The chain uses TRBV11-2 and TRBJ2-1, with TRBD1 matching 8 bases. V lost 6 bases, J lost 9 bases, and 4 bases stayed unmatched. CDR3 size: 12 residues. CDR1 is SGHAT, CDR2 FQNNGV, per germline. The CDR3 coding sequence is TGTGCCAGCAGTACAGGGGGAACTGAGCAGTTCTTC. Amino acids: CASSTGGTEQFF.